The text below deals with one TCR beta chain. Its specificity is not known. V gave up 0 bases and J gave up 7 bases; unmatched junction bases: 4. Germline V lookup: CDR1 SGHVS, CDR2 FNYEAQ. The CDR3 has 15 residues. The sample belongs to a study of blood T cells in healthy people across ages. Study findings and constraints: As age increased, TCR beta diversity per million T cells fell in a roughly linear fashion. In the absence of known donor CMV status, changes in expanded clonotypes were possibly confounded.

It was with a sample-barcoded 5' primer and a J-beta primer mix that a second PCR of roughly 7 to 12 cycles was run. MiXCR was run by TCRdb on the 5' RACE reads, yielding one entry per CDR3 protein. The sample contains about 1.4 million distinct CDR3 sequences, 59% of which appear only once. Sequencing was done on a sample of blood. The gene calls are TRBV7-6 and TRBJ1-4, with 8 bases lining up with TRBD1. The sequence was obtained from a man between 18 and 35 years old in good health. The DNA of the CDR3 is TGTGCCAGCAGCTTAGCTAACAGGGGGTTTGAAAAACTGTTTTTT. Its translation is CASSLANRGFEKLFF.